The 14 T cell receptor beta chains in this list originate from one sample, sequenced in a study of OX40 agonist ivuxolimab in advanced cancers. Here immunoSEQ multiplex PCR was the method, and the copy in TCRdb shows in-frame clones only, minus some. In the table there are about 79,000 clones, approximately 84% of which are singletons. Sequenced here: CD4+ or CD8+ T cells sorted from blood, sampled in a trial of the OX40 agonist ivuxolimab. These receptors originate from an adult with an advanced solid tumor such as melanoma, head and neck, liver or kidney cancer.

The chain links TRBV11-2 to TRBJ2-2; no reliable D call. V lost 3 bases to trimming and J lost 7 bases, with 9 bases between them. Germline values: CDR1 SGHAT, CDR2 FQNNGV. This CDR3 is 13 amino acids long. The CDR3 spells CASSLMRSGELFF. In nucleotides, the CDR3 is TGTGCCAGCAGCTTGATGAGGAGCGGGGAGCTGTTTTTT.

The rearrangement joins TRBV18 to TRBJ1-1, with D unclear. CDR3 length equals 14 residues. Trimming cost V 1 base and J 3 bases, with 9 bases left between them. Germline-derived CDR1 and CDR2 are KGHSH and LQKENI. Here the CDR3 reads CASSPQRRDTEAFF. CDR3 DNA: TGTGCCAGCTCACCACAGCGTAGGGACACTGAAGCTTTCTTT.

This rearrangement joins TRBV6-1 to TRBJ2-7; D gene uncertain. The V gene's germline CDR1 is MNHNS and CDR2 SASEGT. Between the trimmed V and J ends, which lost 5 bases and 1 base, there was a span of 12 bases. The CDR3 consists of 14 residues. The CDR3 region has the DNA TGTGCCAGCAGTCGTGGCGACGGTTCCTACGAGCAGTACTTC. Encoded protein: CASSRGDGSYEQYF.

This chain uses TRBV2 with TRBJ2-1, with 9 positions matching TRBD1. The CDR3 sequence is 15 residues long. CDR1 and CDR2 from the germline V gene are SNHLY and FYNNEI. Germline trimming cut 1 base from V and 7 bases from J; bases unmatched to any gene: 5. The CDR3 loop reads CASSEGTGGGNEQFF. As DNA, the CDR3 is TGTGCCAGCAGTGAAGGTACAGGGGGCGGGAATGAGCAGTTCTTC.

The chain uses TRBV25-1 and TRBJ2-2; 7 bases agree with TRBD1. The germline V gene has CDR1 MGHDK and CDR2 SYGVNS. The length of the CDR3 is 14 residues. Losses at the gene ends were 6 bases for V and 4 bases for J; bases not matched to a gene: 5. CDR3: CASRGQKLTGELFF. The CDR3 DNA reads TGTGCCAGCAGGGGACAGAAACTCACCGGGGAGCTGTTTTTT.

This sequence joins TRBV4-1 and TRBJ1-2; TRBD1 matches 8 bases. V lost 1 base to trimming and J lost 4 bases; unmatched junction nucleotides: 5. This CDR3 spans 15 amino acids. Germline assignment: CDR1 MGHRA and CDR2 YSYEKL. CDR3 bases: TGCGCCAGCAGCCAAGGACAGGGGCCCCTCTATGGCTACACCTTC. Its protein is CASSQGQGPLYGYTF.

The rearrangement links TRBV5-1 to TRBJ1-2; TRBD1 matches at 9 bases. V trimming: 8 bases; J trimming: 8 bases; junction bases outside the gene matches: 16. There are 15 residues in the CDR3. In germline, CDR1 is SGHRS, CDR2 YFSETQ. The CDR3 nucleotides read TGCGCCAGTGCGCAAACAGGGGGCGCGAGTTCAGGCTACACCTTC. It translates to CASAQTGGASSGYTF.

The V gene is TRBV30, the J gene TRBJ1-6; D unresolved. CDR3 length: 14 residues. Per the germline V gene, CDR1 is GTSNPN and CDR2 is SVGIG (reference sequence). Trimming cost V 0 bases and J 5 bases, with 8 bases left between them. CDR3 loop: CAWSVGQDNSPLHF. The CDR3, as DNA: TGTGCCTGGAGTGTTGGTCAGGATAATTCACCCCTCCACTTT.

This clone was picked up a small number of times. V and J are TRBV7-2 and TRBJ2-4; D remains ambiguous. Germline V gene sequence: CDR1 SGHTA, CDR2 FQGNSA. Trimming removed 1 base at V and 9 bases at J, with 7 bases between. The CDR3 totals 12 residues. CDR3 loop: CASSLVSGIQYF. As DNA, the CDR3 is TGTGCCAGCAGCTTAGTATCCGGCATTCAGTACTTC.

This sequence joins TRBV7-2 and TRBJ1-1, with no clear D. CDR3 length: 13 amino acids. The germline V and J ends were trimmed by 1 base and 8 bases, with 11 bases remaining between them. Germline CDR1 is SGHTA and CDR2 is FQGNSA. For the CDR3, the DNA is TGTGCCAGCAGCTTAGATTTTGTAAGGGAAGCTTTCTTT. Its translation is CASSLDFVREAFF.

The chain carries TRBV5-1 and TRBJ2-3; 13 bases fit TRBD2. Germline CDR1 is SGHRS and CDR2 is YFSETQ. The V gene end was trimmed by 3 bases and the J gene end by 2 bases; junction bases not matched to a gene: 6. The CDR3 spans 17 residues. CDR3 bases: TGCGCCAGCAGCTCATGGGGGACTAGCGGGAACACAGATACGCAGTATTTT. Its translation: CASSSWGTSGNTDTQYF.

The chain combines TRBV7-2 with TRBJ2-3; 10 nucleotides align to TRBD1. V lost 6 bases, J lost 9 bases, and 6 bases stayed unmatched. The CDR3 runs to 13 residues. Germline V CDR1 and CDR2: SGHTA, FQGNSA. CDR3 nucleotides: TGTGCCAGCAGGCCTGGACAGGGGGGGACGCAGTATTTT. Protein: CASRPGQGGTQYF.

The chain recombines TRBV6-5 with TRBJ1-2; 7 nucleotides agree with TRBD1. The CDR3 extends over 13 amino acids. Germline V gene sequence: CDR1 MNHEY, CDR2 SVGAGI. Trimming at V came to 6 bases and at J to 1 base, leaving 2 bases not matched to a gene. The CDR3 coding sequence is TGTGCCAGCAGCAGGGACAGTAACTATGGCTACACCTTC. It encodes CASSRDSNYGYTF.

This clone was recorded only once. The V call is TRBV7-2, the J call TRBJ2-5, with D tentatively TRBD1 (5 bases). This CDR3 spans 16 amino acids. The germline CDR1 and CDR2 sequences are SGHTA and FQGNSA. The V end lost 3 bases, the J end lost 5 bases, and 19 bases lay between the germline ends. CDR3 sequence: CASSFRKGGARETQYF. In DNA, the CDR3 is TGTGCCAGCAGCTTCAGAAAGGGTGGGGCTCGGGAGACCCAGTACTTC.